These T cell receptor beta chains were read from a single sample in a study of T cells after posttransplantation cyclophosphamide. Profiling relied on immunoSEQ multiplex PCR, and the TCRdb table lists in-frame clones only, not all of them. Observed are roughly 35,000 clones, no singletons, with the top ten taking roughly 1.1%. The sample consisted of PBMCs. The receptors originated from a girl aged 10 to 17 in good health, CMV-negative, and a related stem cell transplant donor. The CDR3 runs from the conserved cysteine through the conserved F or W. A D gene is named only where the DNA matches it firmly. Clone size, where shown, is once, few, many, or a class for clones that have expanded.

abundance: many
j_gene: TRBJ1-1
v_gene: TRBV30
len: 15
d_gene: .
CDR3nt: TGTGCCTGGAGTGTACCCTGGGGACATCGCACTGAAGCTTTCTTT
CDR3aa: CAWSVPWGHRTEAFF

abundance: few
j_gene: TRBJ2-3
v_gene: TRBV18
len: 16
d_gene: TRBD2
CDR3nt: TGTGCCAGCTCACCCGGACTAGCGGGAGACGTAGATACGCAGTATTTT
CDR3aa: CASSPGLAGDVDTQYF

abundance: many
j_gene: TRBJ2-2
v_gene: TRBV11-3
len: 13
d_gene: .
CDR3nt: TGTGCCAGCCGGACAGCGAACACCGGGGAGCTGTTTTTT
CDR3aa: CASRTANTGELFF

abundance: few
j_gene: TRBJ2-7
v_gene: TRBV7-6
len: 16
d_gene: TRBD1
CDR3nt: TGTGCCAGCAGCTCGAATACGGGGACAGGGGGCTACGAGCAGTACTTC
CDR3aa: CASSSNTGTGGYEQYF

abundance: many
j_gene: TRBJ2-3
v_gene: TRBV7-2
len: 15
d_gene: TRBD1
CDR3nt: TGTGCCAGCAGCTCCGGGACAGGGGGCTCATATACGCAGTATTTT
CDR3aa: CASSSGTGGSYTQYF

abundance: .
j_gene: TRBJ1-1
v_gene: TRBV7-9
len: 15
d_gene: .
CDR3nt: TGTGCCAGCAGCTCGACAGGCCTTATGAACACTGAAGCTTTCTTT
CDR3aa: CASSSTGLMNTEAFF

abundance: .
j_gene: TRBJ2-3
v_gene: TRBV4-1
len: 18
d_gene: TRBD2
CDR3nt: TGCGCCAGCAGCCAAGTATACCGAGTCGGGGGGGAGGCAGATACGCAGTATTTT
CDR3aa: CASSQVYRVGGEADTQYF

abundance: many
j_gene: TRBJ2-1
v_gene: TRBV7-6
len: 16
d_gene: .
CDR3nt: TGTGCCAGCAGCTTAGCAGAAGGGGTCTCCTACAATGAGCAGTTCTTC
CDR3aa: CASSLAEGVSYNEQFF

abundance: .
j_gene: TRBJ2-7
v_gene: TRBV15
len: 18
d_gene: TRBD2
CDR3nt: TGTGCCACCAGCAGAGATGACGCCCAGCGGGGGGGCCGAACCGAGCAGTACTTC
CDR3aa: CATSRDDAQRGGRTEQYF

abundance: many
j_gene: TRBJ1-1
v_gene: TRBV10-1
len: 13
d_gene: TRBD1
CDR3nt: TGCGCCAGTCGACAGGGAATGAACACTGAAGCTTTCTTT
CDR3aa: CASRQGMNTEAFF

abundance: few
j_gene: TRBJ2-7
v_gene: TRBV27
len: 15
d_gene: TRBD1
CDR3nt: TGTGCCAGCAGTTTCCGGACAGGGGGTACCTACGAGCAGTACTTC
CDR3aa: CASSFRTGGTYEQYF

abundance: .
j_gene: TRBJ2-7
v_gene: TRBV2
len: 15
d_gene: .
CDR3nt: TGTGCCAGCAGTGAAGCTATGACAGGATCCTACGAGCAGTACTTC
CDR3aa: CASSEAMTGSYEQYF

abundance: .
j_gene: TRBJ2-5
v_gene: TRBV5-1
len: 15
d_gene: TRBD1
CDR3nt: TGCGCCAGCAGCCCGGGACAGGGGGTTGCGGAGACCCAGTACTTC
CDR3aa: CASSPGQGVAETQYF

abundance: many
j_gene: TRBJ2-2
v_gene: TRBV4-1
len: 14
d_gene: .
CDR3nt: TGCGCCAGCAGCCAAGAATCTAACACCGGGGAGCTGTTTTTT
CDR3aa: CASSQESNTGELFF

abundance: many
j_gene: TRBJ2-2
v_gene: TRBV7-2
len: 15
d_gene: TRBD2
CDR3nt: TGTGCCAGCAGCCGCCCTAGCGGAACCACCGGGGAGCTGTTTTTT
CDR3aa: CASSRPSGTTGELFF

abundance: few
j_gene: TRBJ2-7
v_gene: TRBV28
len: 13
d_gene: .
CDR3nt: TGTGCCAGCAGTTTTTCGCAGACCTACGAGCAGTACTTC
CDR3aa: CASSFSQTYEQYF

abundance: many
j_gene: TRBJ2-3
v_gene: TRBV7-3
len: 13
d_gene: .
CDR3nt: TGTGCCAGCAGCTTAGTCGGCACAGATACGCAGTATTTT
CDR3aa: CASSLVGTDTQYF

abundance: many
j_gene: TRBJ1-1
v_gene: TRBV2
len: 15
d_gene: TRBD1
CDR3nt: TGTGCCAGCAGGCGGCTCCTGACAGGGAATACTGAAGCTTTCTTT
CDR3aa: CASRRLLTGNTEAFF

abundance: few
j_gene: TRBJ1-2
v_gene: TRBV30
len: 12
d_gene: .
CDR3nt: TGTGCCTGGAGTGTATCCGACGGGGGTAAAACCTTC
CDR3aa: CAWSVSDGGKTF

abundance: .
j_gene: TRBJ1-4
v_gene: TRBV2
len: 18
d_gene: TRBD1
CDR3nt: TGTGCCAGCACCTCTCAGACAGGGTTTACAGTTGTTGGTGAAAAACTGTTTTTT
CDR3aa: CASTSQTGFTVVGEKLFF

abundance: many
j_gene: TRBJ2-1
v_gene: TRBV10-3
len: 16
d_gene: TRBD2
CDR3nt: TGTGCCATCAGTGAGTCGAACGGCGGGAGTTACAATGAGCAGTTCTTC
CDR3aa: CAISESNGGSYNEQFF

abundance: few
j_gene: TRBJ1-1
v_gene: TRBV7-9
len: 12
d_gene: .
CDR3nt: TGTGCCAGCAGCAGAGGGGGCACTGAAGCTTTCTTT
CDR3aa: CASSRGGTEAFF

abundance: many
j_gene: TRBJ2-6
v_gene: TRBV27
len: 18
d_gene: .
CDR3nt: TGTGCCAGCAGTTTTCAACCAGGGATGGGCTCTGGGGCCAACGTCCTGACTTTC
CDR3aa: CASSFQPGMGSGANVLTF

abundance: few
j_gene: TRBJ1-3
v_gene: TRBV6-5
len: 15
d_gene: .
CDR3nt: TGTGCCAGCAGACCCCCATGGAGCTCTGGAAACACCATATATTTT
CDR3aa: CASRPPWSSGNTIYF

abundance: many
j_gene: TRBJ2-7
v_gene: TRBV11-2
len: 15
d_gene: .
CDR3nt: TGTGCCAGCAGCCTCTACCGGGACGGGGGTTACGAGCAGTACTTC
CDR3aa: CASSLYRDGGYEQYF

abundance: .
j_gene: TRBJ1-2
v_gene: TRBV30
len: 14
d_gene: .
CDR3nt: TGTGCCTGGAGCGCCAACAGGGTAAACTATGGCTACACCTTC
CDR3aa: CAWSANRVNYGYTF

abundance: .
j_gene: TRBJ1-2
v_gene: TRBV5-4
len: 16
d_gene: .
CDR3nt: TGTGCCAGCAGCTTGGTCGCGGGGTCAGGGAGGGACGGCTACACCTTC
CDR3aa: CASSLVAGSGRDGYTF

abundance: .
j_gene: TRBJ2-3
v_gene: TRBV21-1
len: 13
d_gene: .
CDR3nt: TGTGCCAGCAGCGAGACAGTCGGAGATACGCAGTATTTT
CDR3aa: CASSETVGDTQYF

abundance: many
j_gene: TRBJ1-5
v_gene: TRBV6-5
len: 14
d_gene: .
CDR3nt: TGTGCCAGCAGTTACAACCAGTTCGATCAGCCCCAGCATTTT
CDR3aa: CASSYNQFDQPQHF

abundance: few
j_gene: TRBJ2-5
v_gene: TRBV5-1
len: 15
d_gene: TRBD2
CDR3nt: TGCGCCAGCAGCCCTGGACTAGCGTACCAAGAGACCCAGTACTTC
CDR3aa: CASSPGLAYQETQYF

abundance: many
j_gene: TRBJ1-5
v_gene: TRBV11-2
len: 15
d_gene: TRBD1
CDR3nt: TGTGCCAGCAGCCCGGACAGGGACCTCACTCAGCCCCAGCATTTT
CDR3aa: CASSPDRDLTQPQHF

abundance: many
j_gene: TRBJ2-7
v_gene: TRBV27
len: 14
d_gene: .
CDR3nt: TGTGCCAGCAGTTTAAGGCCACAGGCCCTCGAGCAGTACTTC
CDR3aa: CASSLRPQALEQYF

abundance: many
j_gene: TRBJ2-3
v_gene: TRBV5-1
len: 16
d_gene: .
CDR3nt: TGCGCCAGCAGCTTGGAGGGGTCCACTAGCACAGATACGCAGTATTTT
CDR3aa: CASSLEGSTSTDTQYF

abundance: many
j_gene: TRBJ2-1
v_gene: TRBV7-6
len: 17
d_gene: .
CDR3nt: TGTGCCAGCAGCTTAGGGGGCGGCGGAAGCTCCTACAATGAGCAGTTCTTC
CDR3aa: CASSLGGGGSSYNEQFF

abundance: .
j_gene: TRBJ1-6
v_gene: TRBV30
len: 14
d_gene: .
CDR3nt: TGTGCCTGGAGTGGGGGACTGCAAGTTTCACCCCTCCACTTT
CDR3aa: CAWSGGLQVSPLHF

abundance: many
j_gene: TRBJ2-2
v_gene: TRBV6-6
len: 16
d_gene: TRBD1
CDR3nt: TGTGCCAGCAGTCCACAGGGGGGAGGCTTCGGCGGGGAGCTGTTTTTT
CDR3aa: CASSPQGGGFGGELFF

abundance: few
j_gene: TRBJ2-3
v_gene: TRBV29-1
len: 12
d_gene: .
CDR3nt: TGCAGCGCCAGGCAGGGCACAGATACGCAGTATTTT
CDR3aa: CSARQGTDTQYF

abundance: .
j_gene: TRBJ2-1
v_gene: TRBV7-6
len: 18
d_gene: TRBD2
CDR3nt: TGTGCCAGCAGCTTACTAGCGGGAGGGGCCCCCTCCTACAATGAGCAGTTCTTC
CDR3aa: CASSLLAGGAPSYNEQFF

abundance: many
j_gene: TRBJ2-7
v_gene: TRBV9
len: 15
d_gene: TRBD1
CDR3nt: TGTGCCAGCAGCCCCAGACAGGGAAGAGCATCCGAGCAGTACTTC
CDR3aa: CASSPRQGRASEQYF

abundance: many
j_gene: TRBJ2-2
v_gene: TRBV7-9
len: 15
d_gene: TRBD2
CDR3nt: TGTGCCAGCAGCTCCAGCGGGGGGAACACCGGGGAGCTGTTTTTT
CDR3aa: CASSSSGGNTGELFF

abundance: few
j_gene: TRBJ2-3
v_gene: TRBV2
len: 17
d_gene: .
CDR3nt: TGTGCCAGCAGTGAAACCCCCGCGTTAGTGGGCACAGATACGCAGTATTTT
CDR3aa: CASSETPALVGTDTQYF

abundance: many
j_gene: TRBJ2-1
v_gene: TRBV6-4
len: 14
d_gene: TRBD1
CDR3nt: TGTGCCAGCAGTGAAGGGACAGGGGGCAATGAGCAGTTCTTC
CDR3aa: CASSEGTGGNEQFF